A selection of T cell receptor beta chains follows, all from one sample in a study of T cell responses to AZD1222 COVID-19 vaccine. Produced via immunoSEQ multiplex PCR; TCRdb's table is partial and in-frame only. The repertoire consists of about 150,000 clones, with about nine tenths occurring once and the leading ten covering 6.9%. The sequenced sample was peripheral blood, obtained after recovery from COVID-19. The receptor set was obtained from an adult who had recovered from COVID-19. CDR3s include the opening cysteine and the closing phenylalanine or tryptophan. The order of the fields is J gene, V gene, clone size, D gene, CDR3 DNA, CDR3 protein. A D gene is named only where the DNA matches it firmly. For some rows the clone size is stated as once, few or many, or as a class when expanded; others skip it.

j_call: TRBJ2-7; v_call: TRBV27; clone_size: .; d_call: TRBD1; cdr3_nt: TGTGCCAGCAGTCTAGCCCCGAGGGGGCAGGGGGCGCGACACGAGCAGTACTTC; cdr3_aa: CASSLAPRGQGARHEQYF
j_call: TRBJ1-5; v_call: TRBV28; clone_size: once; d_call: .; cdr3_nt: TGTGCCAGCAGTTTACAGGGCCCAAATCAGCCCCAGCATTTT; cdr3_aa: CASSLQGPNQPQHF
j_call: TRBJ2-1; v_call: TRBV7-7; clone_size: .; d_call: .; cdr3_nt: TGTGCTAGCAGCTTAGAACTAGCCTCCAATGAGCAGTTCTTC; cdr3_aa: CASSLELASNEQFF
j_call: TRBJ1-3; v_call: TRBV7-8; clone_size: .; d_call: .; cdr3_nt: TGTGCCAGCAGCTCCGGGCCGGGAAACACCATATATTTT; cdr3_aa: CASSSGPGNTIYF
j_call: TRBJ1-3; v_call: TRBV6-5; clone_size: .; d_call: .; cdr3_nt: TGTGCCAGCAGGGGGATGGTGAGCTCTGGAAACACCATATATTTT; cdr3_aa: CASRGMVSSGNTIYF
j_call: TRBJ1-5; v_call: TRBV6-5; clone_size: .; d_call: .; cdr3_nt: TGTGCCAGCAGTTATGGGGATCAGCCCCAGCATTTT; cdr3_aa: CASSYGDQPQHF
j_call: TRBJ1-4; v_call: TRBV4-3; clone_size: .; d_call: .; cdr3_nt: TGCGCCAGCAGCCAAGATACTGGAGCTAATGAAAAACTGTTTTTT; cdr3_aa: CASSQDTGANEKLFF
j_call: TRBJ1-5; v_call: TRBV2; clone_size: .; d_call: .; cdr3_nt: TGTGCCAGCAGCCGGCCTGAGGGTCAGCCCCAGCATTTT; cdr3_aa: CASSRPEGQPQHF
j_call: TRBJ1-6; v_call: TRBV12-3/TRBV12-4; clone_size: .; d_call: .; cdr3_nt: TGTGCCAGCAGTTCTCGTCGACACTCACCCCTCCACTTT; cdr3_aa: CASSSRRHSPLHF
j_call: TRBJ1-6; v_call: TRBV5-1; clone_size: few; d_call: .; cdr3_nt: TGCGCCAGCAGCTTGGCCTGGGGGGATGATTCACCCCTCCACTTT; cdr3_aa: CASSLAWGDDSPLHF
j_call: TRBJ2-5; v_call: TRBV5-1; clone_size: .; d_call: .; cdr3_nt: TGCGCCAGCAGCTCACGCGGTAGAGAGACCCAGTACTTC; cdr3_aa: CASSSRGRETQYF